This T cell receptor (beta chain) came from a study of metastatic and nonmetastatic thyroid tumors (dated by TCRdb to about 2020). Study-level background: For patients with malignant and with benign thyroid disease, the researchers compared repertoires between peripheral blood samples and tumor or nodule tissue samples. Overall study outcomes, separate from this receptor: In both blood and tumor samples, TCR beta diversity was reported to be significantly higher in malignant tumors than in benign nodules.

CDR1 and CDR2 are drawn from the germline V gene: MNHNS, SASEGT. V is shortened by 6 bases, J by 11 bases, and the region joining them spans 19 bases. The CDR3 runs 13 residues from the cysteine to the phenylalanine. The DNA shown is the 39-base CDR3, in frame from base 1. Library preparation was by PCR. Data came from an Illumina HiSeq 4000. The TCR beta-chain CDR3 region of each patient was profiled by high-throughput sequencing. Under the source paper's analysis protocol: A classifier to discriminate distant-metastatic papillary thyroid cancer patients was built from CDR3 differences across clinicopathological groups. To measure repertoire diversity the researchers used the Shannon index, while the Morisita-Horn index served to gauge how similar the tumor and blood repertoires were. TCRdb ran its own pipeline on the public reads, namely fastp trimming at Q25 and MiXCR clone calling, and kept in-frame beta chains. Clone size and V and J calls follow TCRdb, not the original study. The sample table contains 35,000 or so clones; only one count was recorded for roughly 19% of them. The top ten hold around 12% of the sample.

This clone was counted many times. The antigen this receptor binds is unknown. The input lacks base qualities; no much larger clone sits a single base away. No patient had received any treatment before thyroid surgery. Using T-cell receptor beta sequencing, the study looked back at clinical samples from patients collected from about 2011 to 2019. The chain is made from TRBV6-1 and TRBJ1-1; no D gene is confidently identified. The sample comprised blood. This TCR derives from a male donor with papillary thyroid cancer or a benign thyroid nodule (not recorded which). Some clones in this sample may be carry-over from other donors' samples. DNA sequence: TGTGCCAGCAGCGACTCGGTTACATGGAGGGCTTTCTTT. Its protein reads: CASSDSVTWRAFF.